This TCR beta chain originates from a study of cytomegalovirus exposure and HLA in healthy donors. The PCR had 60 Vbeta and 13 Jbeta primers. TCRdb keeps only in-frame clones here, not all; method: immunoSEQ multiplex PCR. This sample's clone table lists 55,000 to 75,000 clones. V lost 5 bases to trimming and J lost 0 bases, with 15 bases between them. Germline V gene data show CDR1 as SGHTA and CDR2 as FQGNSA. CDR3 size: 16 residues. The chain links TRBV7-2 to TRBJ2-3, with D possibly being TRBD1 (6 bases). This sequence originates from a male donor in good health and CMV-seronegative. Input material: PBMCs. The CDR3 DNA sequence: TGTGCCAGCAGCCGTTTACCAGGGGCCAGCACAGATACGCAGTATTTT. It translates to CASSRLPGASTDTQYF.